This TCR beta chain was sequenced in a study of OX40 agonist ivuxolimab in advanced cancers. As for the study in general: Patients received ivuxolimab, an intravenous treatment, every 2 weeks at 0.01 to 10 mg/kg. The study enrolled dose-escalation patients with hepatocellular carcinoma, melanoma, renal cell or head and neck cancer.

For this clone: Its specificity is unknown.

Regarding the study as a whole: Some patients who did not respond also had low normalized T-cell clonal expansion.

Data came from immunoSEQ multiplex PCR; TCRdb stores just in-frame clones and leaves some out. The sample consists of some 100,000 clones, 84% of them appearing once. Material: CD4+ or CD8+ T cells sorted from blood, obtained in a trial of the OX40 agonist ivuxolimab. This TCR was sampled from an adult with an advanced solid tumor such as melanoma, head and neck, liver or kidney cancer.

The CDR3 coding sequence is TGTGCCAGCAGTTTAGAAAGGAGATCACCCCTCCACTTT. This gives the protein CASSLERRSPLHF. The genes are TRBV28 and TRBJ1-6, with unresolved D. In germline, CDR1 is MDHEN, CDR2 SYDVKM. Trimming took off 2 bases at V and 10 bases at J, with 9 bases between the two ends. The CDR3 totals 13 residues.